The 27 T cell receptor beta chains in this list originate from one sample, sequenced in a study of spatial heterogeneity in lung cancer. One entry per CDR3 protein results from TCRdb running MiXCR on the 5' RACE reads. This table holds under 40,000 distinct CDR3 sequences, approximately 5.5% found once. The time point here: sample taken at primary tumor resection. The source was PBMCs, collected at surgery. These TCRs come from a female donor with early-stage non-small cell lung cancer.

V and J are TRBV2 and TRBJ2-7; D is perhaps TRBD1 (5 bases). This CDR3 region has 17 residues. Per germline, CDR1 SNHLY and CDR2 FYNNEI. V was pared by 10 bases and J by 3 bases, with 28 bases between. CDR3: CANGLGAKVWQGYEQYF. CDR3 DNA: TGTGCCAATGGGCTCGGTGCTAAAGTGTGGCAGGGCTACGAGCAGTACTTC.

There are many counts of this clonotype. This chain links TRBV20-1 with TRBJ1-6; TRBD1 matches 12 bases. V was pared by 0 bases and J by 7 bases, with 7 bases of the junction left unmatched. This CDR3 spans 17 amino acids. Germline V CDR1 and CDR2: DFQATT, SNEGSKA (reference sequence). The CDR3 spells CSARDNRGQGANSPLHF. The DNA for the CDR3 is TGCAGTGCTAGAGATAATAGGGGACAGGGGGCAAATTCACCCCTCCACTTT.

In its sample, this clonotype is medium-sized. The CDR3 DNA sequence: TGTGCCAGCGGGTTGTGGCCCCAGCATTTT. It is translated as CASGLWPQHF. V gene TRBV6-2 or TRBV6-3 combines with J gene TRBJ1-5; no clear D. Trimming left V 8 bases short and J 9 bases short, with 8 bases between. Germline CDR1 and CDR2: MNHEY and SVGEGT. There are 10 residues in the CDR3.

As regards this clonotype: A much more abundant neighbour one base away suggests this may be a read error. The V and J genes are TRBV2 and TRBJ2-7, with 14 bases aligning to TRBD2. Germline CDR1 reads SNHLY; CDR2 reads FYNNEI. The CDR3 is 15 amino acids. CDR3 protein: CVSSGLAGGSYEQYF. The DNA for the CDR3 is TGTGTCAGCAGCGGACTAGCGGGGGGCTCCTACGAGCAGTACTTC.

The sample holds a few counts of this clonotype. The chain has TRBV6-1 and TRBJ1-2, with 9 bases matching TRBD1. The V gene's germline CDR1 is MNHNS and CDR2 SASEGT. V trimming: 0 bases; J trimming: 8 bases; junction bases outside the gene matches: 4. This CDR3 contains 14 residues. The DNA for the CDR3 is TGTGCCAGCAGTGAAGCGAACAGGGGGCGCGGCTACACCTTC. This translates into CASSEANRGRGYTF.

The chain combines TRBV28 with TRBJ2-2, with 7 positions matching TRBD1. The ends lost 5 bases at V and 4 bases at J; junction bases unmatched: 1. The CDR3 length is 13 residues. The germline CDR1 and CDR2 sequences are MDHEN and SYDVKM. The CDR3 DNA follows: TGTGCCAGCAGTACAGGGGTCACCGGGGAGCTGTTTTTT. It yields the protein CASSTGVTGELFF.

The table lists this clonotype with many counts. The genes are TRBV28 and TRBJ2-5; 7 bases align to TRBD1. Germline V gene data show CDR1 as MDHEN and CDR2 as SYDVKM. Trimming cost V 4 bases and J 2 bases; bases outside gene matches: 7. This CDR3 region has 15 residues. For the CDR3, the DNA is TGTGCCAGCAGTTCGCCCGGGACAGCGCAAGAGACCCAGTACTTC. It yields the protein CASSSPGTAQETQYF.

At least ten counts were recorded for this clonotype. The chain combines TRBV10-3 with TRBJ2-7, with a possible D match to TRBD1 (6 bases). Between the trimmed V and J ends, which lost 9 bases and 0 bases, there was a span of 12 bases. Per germline, CDR1 ENHRY and CDR2 SYGVKD. This CDR3 has 13 amino acids. The CDR3 protein is CAIGQSSSYEQYF. In nucleotides, the CDR3 is TGTGCCATAGGACAGTCCAGCTCCTACGAGCAGTACTTC.

This clonotype was observed at least ten times. The rearrangement uses TRBV7-2 and TRBJ1-2; tentatively, D is TRBD1 (6 bases). V was cut by 8 bases and J by 2 bases, with 21 bases left in between. The CDR3 spans 16 residues. Germline values: CDR1 SGHTA, CDR2 FQGNSA. In DNA form, the CDR3 reads TGTGCCAGCGAGCAAATAGGGGGACTGATAAACTATGGCTACACCTTC. Its protein product is CASEQIGGLINYGYTF.

V gene TRBV7-6 combines with J gene TRBJ2-5; 13 nucleotides match TRBD2. The trim removed 1 base at V and 5 bases at J, leaving 7 bases unmatched. The V gene's germline CDR1 is SGHVS and CDR2 FNYEAQ. The CDR3 loop spans 17 amino acids. CDR3 DNA sequence: TGTGCCAGCAGCTTAGGGACTAGCGGGGGCCTGCGGGAGACCCAGTACTTC. Residues: CASSLGTSGGLRETQYF. Looking up the rest from reference TRBV7-6 and TRBJ2-5 gives the full variable domain: GAGVSQSPRYKVTKRGQDVALRCDPISGHVSLYWYRQALGQGPEFLTYFNYEAQQDKSGLPNDRFSAERPEGSISTLTIQRTEQRDSAMYRCASSLGTSGGLRETQYFGPGTRLLVL.

In its sample, this clonotype was seen many times. The chain has TRBV12-5 and TRBJ1-3; D is undetermined. CDR1 is LGHNT and CDR2 is FRNRAP in the germline V gene. The CDR3 loop spans 12 amino acids. V was shortened by 0 bases and J by 8 bases, with 5 bases between the two germline ends. The CDR3 protein is CASGLVRDTIYF. The CDR3 nucleotides read TGTGCTAGTGGTTTGGTTCGGGACACCATATATTTT.

J is TRBJ1-1 and V is TRBV5-6, with no clear D. The CDR3 length is 13 residues. Germline-derived CDR1 and CDR2 are SGHDT and YYEEEE. With 0 bases removed from V and 6 bases from J, the gap between germline ends came to 9 bases. CDR3 residues: CASSLDGDPEAFF. In DNA, the CDR3 is TGTGCCAGCAGCTTGGACGGAGACCCTGAAGCTTTCTTT.

The chain's CDR3 is CASSSARGGETQYF. The CDR3, as DNA: TGTGCCAGCAGCTCCGCAAGGGGCGGAGAGACCCAGTACTTC. The chain uses TRBV5-6 and TRBJ2-5, with D possibly being TRBD1 (5 bases). V shed 3 bases and J shed 4 bases, with 13 bases lying between them. The CDR3 is made up of 14 amino acids. CDR1 is SGHDT, CDR2 YYEEEE, per germline.

This clonotype came up many times. The chain is built from TRBV6-1 and TRBJ1-3, with D possibly matching TRBD1 (5 bases). Trimming shortened V by 1 base and J by 11 bases, and 18 bases separated the two germline ends. The CDR3 spans 15 residues. Germline CDR1 and CDR2: MNHNS and SASEGT. CDR3 region: CASSEEFSLRGPIYF. DNA for the CDR3: TGTGCCAGCAGTGAAGAGTTCTCCCTAAGGGGACCCATATATTTT.

This clonotype was seen ten or more times. This chain connects TRBV4-3 to TRBJ2-5; D perhaps matches TRBD2 (6 bases). Germline-derived CDR1 and CDR2 are LGHNA and YSLEER. The CDR3 has 15 residues. V lost 1 base, J lost 2 bases, and 11 bases lay in between. The CDR3 region has the DNA TGCGCCAGCAGCCAAGTCGGGACTCAACAAGAGACCCAGTACTTC. It codes for CASSQVGTQQETQYF.

This clonotype was observed a handful of times. The chain employs TRBV6-6 and TRBJ2-1, with 11 nucleotides matching TRBD2. The CDR3 consists of 15 residues. The V gene end was trimmed by 4 bases and the J gene end by 13 bases; junction bases not matched to a gene: 12. Germline loops: CDR1 MNHNY, CDR2 SVGAGI (reference sequence). CDR3 sequence (DNA): TGTGCCAGCAGTTCGGGTCTAGCGGGGGGAACCCCCCAGTTCTTC. The encoded protein is CASSSGLAGGTPQFF.

This clonotype was found many times. The chain combines TRBV15 with TRBJ2-2; D gene unclear. The CDR3 runs 15 residues. V gave up 0 bases and J gave up 4 bases, with 9 bases separating them. CDR1 is LNHNV, CDR2 YYDKDF, per germline (reference sequence). In nucleotides, the CDR3 is TGTGCCACCAGCAGAGATACCCCGAGCACCGGGGAGCTGTTTTTT. Its translation is CATSRDTPSTGELFF.

This rearrangement joins TRBV27 to TRBJ2-3; D gene uncertain. Per germline, CDR1 MNHEY and CDR2 SMNVEV (reference sequence). There are 13 residues in the CDR3. The V gene lost 6 bases and the J gene lost 5 bases, with 12 bases spanning the gap. The CDR3 sequence is CASSSLFGDTQYF. The DNA for the CDR3 is TGTGCCAGCAGCTCCCTTTTTGGAGATACGCAGTATTTT.

This chain links TRBV5-1 with TRBJ1-2; no clear D. The CDR3 spans 15 residues. The V gene's germline CDR1 is SGHRS and CDR2 YFSETQ. Trimming shortened V by 0 bases and J by 5 bases, and 14 bases separated the two germline ends. The CDR3 bases are TGCGCCAGCAGCTTGGGGGCAGCCGTGGGGTATGGCTACACCTTC. It specifies CASSLGAAVGYGYTF.

This clonotype was counted many times. This chain uses TRBV15 with TRBJ1-6; tentatively, D is TRBD1 (6 bases). Germline values: CDR1 LNHNV, CDR2 YYDKDF (reference sequence). The CDR3 covers 17 residues. Between the trimmed V and J ends, which lost 0 bases and 7 bases, there was a span of 16 bases. CDR3 amino acids: CATSRDLSSGVNSPLHF. Written as DNA, the CDR3 is TGTGCCACCAGCAGAGATTTGTCCTCAGGGGTAAATTCACCCCTCCACTTT.

In its sample, this clonotype was seen many times. This chain links TRBV12-3 or TRBV12-4 with TRBJ2-2; D is unclear. This CDR3 has 13 residues. Trimming removed 2 bases at V and 5 bases at J, with 6 bases between. For the CDR3, the DNA is TGTGCCAGCAGTTTATCCCTTACCGGGGAGCTGTTTTTT. It specifies CASSLSLTGELFF.

The chain uses TRBV19 and TRBJ2-2; unclear D gene. The germline gives CDR1 LNHDA, CDR2 SQIVND (reference sequence). The CDR3 has 14 residues. The V and J ends lost 3 bases and 7 bases respectively, with 12 bases between them. The CDR3 is CASSIGPVGGELFF. The CDR3, as DNA: TGTGCCAGTAGTATCGGCCCCGTGGGCGGGGAGCTGTTTTTT.

This clonotype was counted many times. The genes are TRBV23-1 and TRBJ2-7; 8 bases match TRBD1. TRBV23-1 is marked as an open reading frame, function uncertain. The CDR3 spans 16 residues. Trimming took 2 bases from V and 0 from J; bases not matched to a gene: 6. The CDR3 region has the DNA TGCGCCAGCAGTCAAAAGACAGGGGCCAGCTCCTACGAGCAGTACTTC. This translates into CASSQKTGASSYEQYF.

V and J are TRBV19 and TRBJ2-3; no clear D gene. V was shortened by 8 bases and J by 1 base, with 10 bases between the two germline ends. The CDR3 spans 13 residues. CDR1 is LNHDA, CDR2 SQIVND, per germline (reference sequence). CDR3 in amino acids: CASGNFGTDTQYF. The DNA of the CDR3 is TGTGCCAGTGGGAATTTTGGCACAGATACGCAGTATTTT.

This clonotype was found many times. V usage is TRBV28 and J usage is TRBJ2-7; maybe TRBD1 (6 bases). V gave up 6 bases and J gave up 3 bases, with 15 bases separating them. Germline loops: CDR1 MDHEN, CDR2 SYDVKM. The CDR3 sequence is 14 residues long. The CDR3 bases are TGTGCCAGCAGGAAGACAGGTCCCCACTACGAGCAGTACTTC. This translates into CASRKTGPHYEQYF.

Only a few counts were recorded for this clonotype. V usage is TRBV18 and J usage is TRBJ2-6, with D hard to call. The CDR3 is 18 residues long. V gave up 3 bases and J gave up 3 bases, with 18 bases separating them. Germline assignment: CDR1 KGHSH and CDR2 LQKENI. CDR3 loop: CASSPIVIAMGGANVLTF. In DNA form, the CDR3 reads TGTGCCAGCTCACCGATTGTTATAGCCATGGGTGGGGCCAACGTCCTGACTTTC.

This clonotype came up many times. The CDR3 coding sequence is TGTGCCAGCAGCCTCCGGACAGGGAGAGGCACCGGGGAGCTGTTTTTT. Protein sequence: CASSLRTGRGTGELFF. The J gene is TRBJ2-2, the V gene TRBV3-1; 8 bases agree with TRBD1. Germline loops: CDR1 LGHDT, CDR2 YNNKEL (reference sequence). The CDR3 is made up of 16 amino acids. Germline trimming cut 4 bases from V and 4 bases from J; bases unmatched to any gene: 8.